This TCR beta chain was found in a study of T cell responses to AZD1222 COVID-19 vaccine. The repertoire was sequenced with immunoSEQ multiplex PCR; TCRdb's copy has only in-frame clones and lacks some. The sample includes about 120,000 clones, 90% to 95% seen only once; the top ten take approximately 4.5%. The germline CDR1 and CDR2 sequences are LGHNA and YNFKEQ. This CDR3 region has 15 residues. V lost 4 bases to trimming and J lost 1 base, with 10 bases between them. This clone showed up just once. The sequence came from an adult in good health. V usage is TRBV4-2 and J usage is TRBJ2-2, with D perhaps TRBD2 (6 bases). The sample here was peripheral blood, taken on day 0 of AZD1222 vaccination. The CDR3 here is CASSLGLVNTGELFF. CDR3 in DNA: TGTGCCAGCAGCCTGGGACTGGTGAACACCGGGGAGCTGTTTTTT.